The 13 T cell receptor beta chains listed next were all sequenced from one sample in a study of blood T cell repertoires in COVID-19 (dated by TCRdb to between 2020 and 2021). The library was produced with the immunoSEQ multiplex PCR assay. As stored in TCRdb, this immuneACCESS dataset retains in-frame rearrangements with V and J assigned. A fraction of the clones does not appear; measured against another copy, unresolved V genes explain less than half of the discrepancy, and the remainder lacks a known reason. The sample contains about 100,000 clones, approximately 81% of them found a single time. 9.5% to 15% of the sample is held by the ten biggest clonotypes. The specimen was peripheral blood. Receptors were obtained from a human donor in a cohort sampled during active COVID-19.

The V call is TRBV7-2, the J call TRBJ2-4; 10 positions agree with TRBD2. Germline CDR1 is SGHTA and CDR2 is FQGNSA. CDR3 length: 18 amino acids. J was trimmed by 5 bases and V by 2 bases; bases with no gene match: 12. This chain's CDR3 is CASSLFRERGGRENIQYF. The CDR3 DNA sequence: TGTGCCAGCAGCTTATTTAGAGAGCGGGGGGGCCGGGAAAACATTCAGTACTTC.

The chain couples TRBV4-1 to TRBJ2-2; TRBD2 matches 10 bases. Trimming took 1 base from V and 1 from J; bases not matched to a gene: 12. Germline V gene lookup returns CDR1 MGHRA and CDR2 YSYEKL. The CDR3 covers 20 residues. The CDR3 nucleotides are TGCGCCAGCAGCCAAGCCCTCCGAGCGGGAGGGCCAAGGAACACCGGGGAGCTGTTTTTT. The encoded protein is CASSQALRAGGPRNTGELFF.

The chain recombines TRBV3-1 (or the pseudogene TRBV3-2) with TRBJ2-3; 8 positions agree with TRBD2. Germline V gives CDR1 LGHDT, CDR2 YNNKEL (reference sequence). The CDR3 is 13 residues long. The J segment lost 14 bases and the V segment lost 0 bases, leaving 7 bases of the junction unmatched. The CDR3 loop is CASSQDPGTRLYF. CDR3 nucleotide sequence: TGTGCCAGCAGCCAAGATCCAGGGACTAGACTGTATTTT.

The chain uses TRBV3-1 (or the pseudogene TRBV3-2) and TRBJ2-7; 11 bases are shared with TRBD2. V dropped 5 bases and J dropped 5; count of bases not matched to a gene: 5. The CDR3 covers 14 residues. CDR1 LGHDT and CDR2 YNNKEL come from the germline V gene (reference sequence). CDR3 nucleotide sequence: TGTGCCAGCAGCGTACTAGCGGGAGACGACGAGCAGTACTTC. It codes for CASSVLAGDDEQYF.

This sequence joins TRBV6-5 and TRBJ2-5, with D possibly being TRBD2 (5 bases). Trimming pared 5 bases from V and 3 bases from J, leaving 16 bases between. Germline CDR1 is MNHEY and CDR2 is SVGAGI. The CDR3 loop spans 15 amino acids. The CDR3 sequence: CASSLAVRAKETQYF. CDR3 nucleotides: TGTGCCAGCAGTCTGGCTGTGAGGGCCAAAGAGACCCAGTACTTC.

The CDR3 DNA reads TGCGCCAGCAGCCAAGATCTCGCGTCTACCTACAATGAGCAGTTCTTC. It specifies CASSQDLASTYNEQFF. The rearrangement joins TRBV4-1 to TRBJ2-1; D uncertain. The CDR3 sequence is 16 residues long. V was clipped by 0 bases and J by 2 bases, with 11 bases between them. The V gene's germline CDR1 is MGHRA and CDR2 YSYEKL.

The J gene is TRBJ1-2, the V gene TRBV6-4; 8 bases are a match to TRBD1. Germline CDR1 and CDR2: MRHNA and SNTAGT. V shed 0 bases and J 0 bases; nucleotides not matched to a gene: 3. The CDR3 is 16 amino acids. The CDR3 DNA is TGTGCCAGCAGTGACTCGGGGGACAGGCCTAACTATGGCTACACCTTC. It translates to CASSDSGDRPNYGYTF.

Only one count was recorded for this clone. The same CDR3 is also encoded by other DNA sequences in this sample. J is TRBJ2-5 and V is TRBV18; D gene unclear. Germline values: CDR1 KGHSH, CDR2 LQKENI. The CDR3 covers 12 residues. Deletions cut 3 bases from V and 1 base from J, with 3 bases between. As DNA, the CDR3 is TGTGCCAGCTCACCCTCCCAAGAGACCCAGTACTTC. Translation: CASSPSQETQYF.

The chain has TRBV6-5 and TRBJ2-3; D gene uncertain. From germline, CDR1 is MNHEY and CDR2 SVGAGI. V lost 3 bases and J 4 bases, leaving 11 bases between the germline ends. The CDR3 consists of 14 residues. The DNA of the CDR3 is TGTGCCAGCAGTTATGAGAGTTTCCCAGATACGCAGTATTTT. The encoded protein is CASSYESFPDTQYF.

This rearrangement joins TRBV18 to TRBJ1-1; D unclear. Trimming shortened V by 10 bases and J by 1 base, and 13 bases separated the two germline ends. CDR1 and CDR2 (germline): KGHSH, LQKENI. This CDR3 comprises 13 residues. CDR3 coding DNA: TGTGCCAACCAAAGGCAGGAGAACACTGAAGCTTTCTTT. Its translation is CANQRQENTEAFF.

The CDR3 loop reads CASSLSPRRDTQYF. The DNA of the CDR3 is TGTGCCAGCAGTTTATCACCGAGGAGGGATACGCAGTATTTT. The rearrangement joins TRBV27 to TRBJ2-3, with D possibly TRBD2 on 5 matching bases. The V end was cut by 0 bases, the J end by 6 bases, with 10 bases between. Germline V gene data show CDR1 as MNHEY and CDR2 as SMNVEV (reference sequence). This CDR3 has 14 amino acids.

The V and J genes are TRBV29-1 and TRBJ2-7; 7 nucleotides agree with TRBD2. Losses at the gene ends were 2 bases for V and 3 bases for J; bases not matched to a gene: 4. Germline-derived CDR1 and CDR2 are SQVTM and ANQGSEA. CDR3 length equals 13 residues. CDR3 protein: CSVETGGIYEQYF. The CDR3 nucleotides are TGCAGCGTTGAAACCGGGGGGATCTACGAGCAGTACTTC.

This rearrangement joins TRBV5-1 to TRBJ2-1; 7 bases align to TRBD1. V was clipped by 0 bases and J by 2 bases; unmatched bases: 2. Germline V gives CDR1 SGHRS, CDR2 YFSETQ. CDR3 length: 15 residues. The CDR3: CASSLGQGPYNEQFF. For the CDR3, the DNA is TGCGCCAGCAGCTTGGGACAGGGACCCTACAATGAGCAGTTCTTC.